Listed below are T cell receptor beta chains from one sample, sequenced in a study of OX40 agonist ivuxolimab in advanced cancers. The repertoire was sequenced with immunoSEQ multiplex PCR; TCRdb's copy has only in-frame clones and lacks some. The sample has about 50,000 clones; approximately 91% are singletons. This material consisted of CD4+ or CD8+ T cells sorted from blood, taken in a trial of the OX40 agonist ivuxolimab. These receptors all stem from an adult with an advanced solid tumor such as melanoma, head and neck, liver or kidney cancer. Both conserved end residues are trimmed from each CDR3. D genes are given only for firm matches.

d_call | v_call | cdr3_aa
NA | TRBV6-1 | ASALEEGTYEQY
TRBD2 | TRBV6-1 | ASSEGLAETYEQY
TRBD1 | TRBV7-2 | ASSFAGDRVLGYT
TRBD1 | TRBV29-1 | SVEADRDNEQF
NA | TRBV4-3 | ASSPLYGAEAF
TRBD1 | TRBV27 | ASKQGKGVGYT
NA | TRBV5-6 | ASSLPLDGYT
NA | TRBV4-1 | ASSQEATTSEQF
TRBD1 | TRBV6-5 | ASSSPGQEETQY
NA | TRBV30 | AWSAHRGLREKLF
NA | TRBV5-6 | ASSPTTGSYEQY
NA | TRBV16 | ASSQKTEVNTEAF
NA | TRBV30 | AWTENNEQF
NA | TRBV4-3 | ASSQDSGLYGANVLT
NA | TRBV4-1 | ASSQERGNNSPLH
NA | TRBV19 | ASSMASNYEQY
NA | TRBV30 | AWSISGDEQF
TRBD1 | TRBV10-1 | ASSEAGQGNSPLH
NA | TRBV10-1 | ASSESSGGDYTGELF
TRBD1 | TRBV19 | ASRQGLNTEAF
TRBD2 | TRBV13 | ASSLEGLAGAYEQY
NA | TRBV4-1 | ASSQGRNEQF
TRBD1 | TRBV19 | ASSIRQGDYEQY
NA | TRBV10-2 | ASSESGGADTIY
NA | TRBV9 | ASSVESGRQETQY
NA | TRBV2 | ASNLDTQETQY
NA | TRBV27 | ASSPSGTGELF
TRBD1 | TRBV6-1 | ASSPGTGVQPQH
NA | TRBV10-3 | ASSPGGGDGYT
TRBD1 | TRBV6-1 | ASSPRTGLYEKLF
NA | TRBV4-1 | ASSQEDSPNEQF
NA | TRBV9 | ASSGPGAYGYT
NA | TRBV21-1 | ASRKGAHGYT
NA | TRBV6-4 | ASSDSPYNEQF
TRBD1 | TRBV6-5 | ASRRETGTPYEQY
NA | TRBV18 | ASSPEDSIFYGYT
TRBD2 | TRBV2 | ASSERAGGYNEQF
TRBD1 | TRBV7-2 | ASSPGTGGAETQY
TRBD1 | TRBV5-5 | ASSSTGGTWEQY
NA | TRBV7-9 | ASSIQTGFNEQF
NA | TRBV27 | ASSLETGSNRPQH
NA | TRBV6-5 | ASSYSGPLEQY
NA | TRBV19 | ASSLRSYTGELF
NA | TRBV2 | ASNSGERNQPQH
NA | TRBV13 | ASEAEGGTEAF
NA | TRBV27 | ASSLGGSAYEQY
NA | TRBV2 | ASSRQGISGGANVLT
NA | TRBV4-1 | ASRGGPDEKLF
NA | TRBV4-3 | ASSQVQGPYEQY
TRBD1 | TRBV9 | ASSVDRGGTEAF
NA | TRBV4-1 | ASSQALGLAVYEQY
NA | TRBV30 | AWNPPELEWETQY
NA | TRBV4-1 | ASSQRAEGSYEQY
TRBD1 | TRBV7-9 | ASTTNGIGTGPSGEAF